The 27 T cell receptor beta chains reported below all come from one sample, sequenced in a study of shared clonotypes between healthy human individuals. Repertoires were generated with immunoSEQ multiplex PCR, while TCRdb's copy carries only in-frame clones and drops some. Here the sample spans 900,000 to 1,200,000 clones, roughly 74% being singletons. The sample consisted of memory CD4+ T cells from PBMCs. Subset denoted: CD45RA-negative fraction. These receptor sequences come from a man younger than 30 in good health. Some clones in this sample may be carry-over from other donors' samples.

The chain carries TRBV5-1 and TRBJ2-1, with 12 bases that match TRBD2. This CDR3 is 16 amino acids long. Germline lookup yields CDR1 SGHRS and CDR2 YFSETQ. The J segment lost 6 bases and the V segment lost 4 bases, leaving 8 bases of the junction unmatched. CDR3 DNA sequence: TGCGCCAGCAGCCCTCAGACTAGCGGGGGTGTCAATGAGCAGTTCTTC. Translating it yields CASSPQTSGGVNEQFF.

This clone has a count of ten or more. Different DNA sequences within this sample yield the same CDR3. This chain links TRBV29-1 with TRBJ1-4; 8 nucleotides agree with TRBD1. CDR3 length equals 12 residues. V dropped 5 bases and J dropped 6; count of bases not matched to a gene: 2. CDR1 is SQVTM, CDR2 ANQGSEA, per germline. This CDR3 reads CSVQGADEKLFF. The CDR3 DNA reads as TGCAGCGTTCAGGGGGCAGATGAAAAACTGTTTTTT.

This clone was counted between two and nine times. The sample has other DNA sequences that encode this CDR3 too. This chain joins TRBV9 and TRBJ2-1; the match to TRBD1 covers 7 bases. J was trimmed by 2 bases and V by 0 bases; bases with no gene match: 2. Germline lookup yields CDR1 SGDLS and CDR2 YYNGEE. This CDR3 contains 15 residues. The CDR3 coding sequence is TGTGCCAGCAGCGTAGGAGGGGGCACCTACAATGAGCAGTTCTTC. Amino acid sequence: CASSVGGGTYNEQFF.

The V call is TRBV7-8, the J call TRBJ2-6; D remains unclear. The CDR3 is made up of 15 amino acids. Trimming pared 5 bases from V and 0 bases from J, leaving 8 bases between. Germline CDR1 reads SGHVS; CDR2 reads FQNEAQ. CDR3 region: CASSETDSGANVLTF. CDR3 bases: TGTGCCAGCAGCGAGACGGACTCTGGGGCCAACGTCCTGACTTTC.

J is TRBJ2-3 and V is TRBV7-8; perhaps TRBD2 as D (6 bases). CDR3 length: 15 residues. V was shortened by 2 bases and J by 2 bases, with 11 bases between the two germline ends. Germline CDR1 is SGHVS and CDR2 is FQNEAQ. The CDR3 bases are TGTGCCAGCAGCTTACTAGCGCTTTACACAGATACGCAGTATTTT. This codes for CASSLLALYTDTQYF. Using reference TRBV7-8 and TRBJ2-3 for the parts outside the CDR3, the full variable domain is GAGVSQSPRYKVAKRGQDVALRCDPISGHVSLFWYQQALGQGPEFLTYFQNEAQLDKSGLPSDRFFAERPEGSVSTLKIQRTQQEDSAVYLCASSLLALYTDTQYFGPGTRLTVL.

V and J are TRBV7-2 and TRBJ2-7, with TRBD2 matching 11 bases. V was clipped by 4 bases and J by 6 bases; unmatched bases: 5. The CDR3 length is 14 residues. The V gene's germline CDR1 is SGHTA and CDR2 FQGNSA. The CDR3 sequence: CASSSSGTSGEQYF. CDR3 bases: TGTGCCAGCAGCTCCTCCGGGACTAGCGGCGAGCAGTACTTC.

V is TRBV7-9 and J is TRBJ2-1; 7 bases match TRBD2. Unmatched junction bases numbered 9, after V lost 1 base and J lost 6 bases. Germline V gene lookup returns CDR1 SEHNR and CDR2 FQNEAQ (reference sequence). The CDR3 extends over 16 amino acids. The CDR3 nucleotides are TGTGCCAGCAGCTTAGAGACTCTCTGGGGGGGCAATGAGCAGTTCTTC. Its protein is CASSLETLWGGNEQFF.

V and J are TRBV15 and TRBJ1-4, with 7 bases lining up with TRBD1. Germline CDR1 reads LNHNV; CDR2 reads YYDKDF (reference sequence). The CDR3 has 15 residues. J lost 8 bases, V lost 1 base, and 7 bases had no gene match. The CDR3 spells CATSRAAGGYEKLFF. DNA for the CDR3: TGTGCCACCAGCAGAGCCGCAGGGGGGTACGAAAAACTGTTTTTT. Variable domain in full (rest from reference TRBV15 and TRBJ1-4): DAMVIQNPRYQVTQFGKPVTLSCSQTLNHNVMYWYQQKSSQAPKLLFHYYDKDFNNEADTPDNFQSRRPNTSFCFLDIRSPGLGDTAMYLCATSRAAGGYEKLFFGSGTQLSVL.

The V and J genes are TRBV15 and TRBJ2-4, with a possible D match to TRBD2 (6 bases). The germline gives CDR1 LNHNV, CDR2 YYDKDF (reference sequence). Trimming removed 3 bases from V and 0 bases from J, with 12 bases in between. There are 16 residues in the CDR3. CDR3 coding DNA: TGTGCCACCAGCAGTAGAGCGGGTTTAGCCAAAAACATTCAGTACTTC. Encoded protein: CATSSRAGLAKNIQYF.

The sample holds a few counts of this clone. This rearrangement joins TRBV20-1 to TRBJ2-3; D is unresolved. This CDR3 region has 8 residues. From germline, CDR1 is DFQATT and CDR2 SNEGSKA (reference sequence). CDR3 nucleotides: TGCAGAGCAGATACGCAGTATTTT. Protein product: CRADTQYF.

The gene calls are TRBV5-1 and TRBJ2-1; D tentatively fits TRBD1 or TRBD2 (5 bases each). V was cut by 2 bases and J by 5 bases, with 11 bases left in between. Germline CDR1 is SGHRS and CDR2 is YFSETQ. The CDR3 has 14 residues. This CDR3 reads CASSLNGADNEQFF. The CDR3 nucleotides read TGCGCCAGCAGCTTAAACGGGGCCGACAATGAGCAGTTCTTC.

The chain combines TRBV9 with TRBJ2-5, with 7 bases fitting TRBD1. Germline CDR1 reads SGDLS; CDR2 reads YYNGEE. The V segment lost 0 bases and the J segment 4 bases; nucleotides outside the gene matches: 3. This CDR3 is 14 amino acids long. For the CDR3, the DNA is TGTGCCAGCAGCGTAGGACAGGGTCCAGAGACCCAGTACTTC. It yields the protein CASSVGQGPETQYF.

The chain couples TRBV11-2 to TRBJ1-1; weak D call: TRBD1 (5 bases). The V gene lost 2 bases and the J gene lost 0 bases, with 22 bases spanning the gap. The CDR3 covers 19 residues. The germline gives CDR1 SGHAT, CDR2 FQNNGV. Here the CDR3 reads CASSLFQGGWGRMNTEAFF. In nucleotides, the CDR3 is TGTGCCAGCAGCTTATTTCAGGGTGGTTGGGGGAGGATGAACACTGAAGCTTTCTTT.

The chain combines TRBV7-3 with TRBJ2-1, with D perhaps matching TRBD2 (6 bases). Trimming stripped 5 bases from V and 10 bases from J, with 15 bases between. CDR3 length: 13 residues. CDR1 is SGHTA, CDR2 FQGTGA, per germline. The CDR3 sequence is CASSPRNGLEQFF. CDR3 coding DNA: TGTGCCAGCAGCCCCCGTAATGGACTAGAGCAGTTCTTC.

The chain uses TRBV14 and TRBJ2-7, with D perhaps TRBD1 (5 bases). With 4 bases removed from V and 0 bases from J, the gap between germline ends came to 10 bases. The CDR3 is made up of 14 amino acids. Germline loops: CDR1 SGHDN, CDR2 FVKESK. This CDR3 is CASSLQTDSYEQYF. DNA of the CDR3: TGTGCCAGCAGCCTCCAGACAGACTCCTACGAGCAGTACTTC.

V gene TRBV2 combines with J gene TRBJ2-4; TRBD1 might be the D (6 bases). CDR3 length: 15 residues. In germline, CDR1 is SNHLY, CDR2 FYNNEI. The ends were cut back, 4 bases at V and 9 bases at J, with 19 bases in the middle. The CDR3 DNA sequence: TGTGCCAGCAGTGGGACAGCCGCCGCGCCGGCCATTCAGTACTTC. Residues: CASSGTAAAPAIQYF.

This chain's CDR3 is CASSPLEATGANVLTF. The DNA for the CDR3 is TGTGCCAGCTCACCATTGGAGGCCACCGGGGCCAACGTCCTGACTTTC. The chain uses TRBV18 and TRBJ2-6; possible D gene TRBD2, 5 bases. The CDR3 length is 16 residues. V lost 2 bases and J lost 4, with 12 bases in between. Germline V CDR1 and CDR2: KGHSH, LQKENI. The entire variable domain, with the rest obtained from reference TRBV18 and TRBJ2-6, is as follows: NAGVMQNPRHLVRRRGQEARLRCSPMKGHSHVYWYRQLPEEGLKFMVYLQKENIIDESGMPKERFSAEFPKEGPSILRIQQVVRGDSAAYFCASSPLEATGANVLTFGAGSRLTVL.

This clone was observed a few times. This chain connects TRBV5-5 to TRBJ2-5; TRBD1 might be the D (5 bases). This CDR3 has 15 residues. Deletions cut 0 bases from V and 2 bases from J, with 11 bases between. The V gene's germline CDR1 is SGHKS and CDR2 YYEKEE (reference sequence). The CDR3: CASSLATAPQETQYF. Here the CDR3 DNA reads TGTGCCAGCAGCTTGGCGACAGCTCCACAAGAGACCCAGTACTTC.

The chain employs TRBV11-1 and TRBJ1-1; 7 positions agree with TRBD1. Germline CDR1 reads SGHAT; CDR2 reads FQDESV (reference sequence). This CDR3 is 14 amino acids long. Germline trimming cut 6 bases from V and 10 bases from J; bases unmatched to any gene: 14. Here the CDR3 reads CASSSQSTGVAAFF. The CDR3 nucleotides read TGTGCCAGCAGTTCACAATCAACAGGGGTTGCAGCTTTCTTT.

This clone has more than one count but fewer than ten. The V call is TRBV7-2, the J call TRBJ1-4; tentative D call: TRBD1 (6 bases). Germline V lookup: CDR1 SGHTA, CDR2 FQGNSA. Trimming took off 1 base at V and 7 bases at J, with 13 bases between the two ends. There are 15 residues in the CDR3. The CDR3 DNA reads as TGTGCCAGCAGCTTAGGTCAGGGGTATGGTGAAAAACTGTTTTTT. Translated, it gives CASSLGQGYGEKLFF.

V and J are TRBV6-6 and TRBJ1-2; 9 bases are shared with TRBD1. The CDR3 is 15 amino acids. The germline gives CDR1 MNHNY, CDR2 SVGAGI (reference sequence). Unmatched junction bases numbered 5, after V lost 4 bases and J lost 2 bases. The CDR3 region has the DNA TGTGCCAGCAGTTCTAATACAGGGGGCAACTATGGCTACACCTTC. Translated, it gives CASSSNTGGNYGYTF.

The chain joins TRBV5-4 to TRBJ2-3, with 9 bases identical to TRBD1. J gave up 4 bases and V 4 bases, and 13 bases lay outside the gene matches. Germline assignment: CDR1 SGHNT and CDR2 YYREEE (reference sequence). The CDR3 has 17 residues. Here the CDR3 reads CASSVAGTGPSADTQYF. DNA for the CDR3: TGTGCCAGCAGCGTGGCCGGGACAGGGCCATCCGCAGATACGCAGTATTTT.

The chain recombines TRBV28 with TRBJ1-6; maybe TRBD1 (5 bases). Germline V gene lookup returns CDR1 MDHEN and CDR2 SYDVKM. CDR3 length: 13 amino acids. Trimming pared 5 bases from V and 17 bases from J, leaving 19 bases between. The CDR3 loop reads CASSPGTDLGIHF. As DNA, the CDR3 is TGTGCCAGCAGTCCCGGGACCGACCTAGGAATCCACTTT.

The CDR3 here is CASSTGQGGYEQYF. The DNA of the CDR3 is TGTGCCAGCAGCACCGGACAGGGCGGCTACGAGCAGTACTTC. The gene calls are TRBV7-2 and TRBJ2-7; TRBD1 matches 8 bases. The CDR3 spans 14 residues. Germline trimming cut 5 bases from V and 3 bases from J; bases unmatched to any gene: 6. Per germline, CDR1 SGHTA and CDR2 FQGNSA.

V gene TRBV5-5 combines with J gene TRBJ1-1, with a weak D call TRBD1 (5 bases). Germline CDR1 SGHKS, CDR2 YYEKEE (reference sequence). This CDR3 spans 13 amino acids. Trimming pared 4 bases from V and 7 bases from J, leaving 14 bases between. CDR3 sequence (DNA): TGTGCCAGCAGCATCGGGGGGAGAAATGAAGCTTTCTTT. Its translation is CASSIGGRNEAFF.

The chain has TRBV5-4 and TRBJ2-7; 7 bases agree with TRBD2. The CDR3 has 16 amino acids. The germline gives CDR1 SGHNT, CDR2 YYREEE (reference sequence). The ends lost 3 bases at V and 0 bases at J; junction bases unmatched: 9. CDR3 sequence (DNA): TGTGCCAGCAGCTCGCCTATGAGCGGGGACTCCTACGAGCAGTACTTC. It translates to CASSSPMSGDSYEQYF.

This sequence joins TRBV6-1 and TRBJ2-7, with D uncertain. V lost 0 bases to trimming and J lost 3 bases, with 3 bases between them. The CDR3 is 12 residues long. Looked up from germline, CDR1 is MNHNS and CDR2 is SASEGT. CDR3 sequence reads: CASSEADYEQYF. The CDR3 nucleotides read TGTGCCAGCAGTGAAGCCGACTACGAGCAGTACTTC.